The rows below give T cell receptor beta chains drawn from one sample of a study of OX40 agonist ivuxolimab in advanced cancers. Clones were sequenced by immunoSEQ multiplex PCR, and TCRdb holds only the in-frame ones, with some missing. The sample lists over 20,000 clones, around 80% occurring once. This sample comprised CD4+ or CD8+ T cells sorted from blood, obtained in a trial of the OX40 agonist ivuxolimab. These receptors all come from an adult with an advanced solid tumor such as melanoma, head and neck, liver or kidney cancer. CDR3s include the opening cysteine and the closing phenylalanine or tryptophan. Fields, in order: D gene, J gene, V gene, CDR3 protein. The D gene is left open where the match is weak.

>.|TRBJ1-5|TRBV30
CAWSLRGARGQPQHF
>.|TRBJ2-1|TRBV7-2
CASSLGGASYNEQFF
>.|TRBJ2-5|TRBV6-1
CASSGGGGQKETQYF
>.|TRBJ1-1|TRBV5-1
CASSLDQVLGEAFF
>TRBD2|TRBJ2-7|TRBV28
CASSRGTSGSYEQYF
>.|.|TRBV6-5
CASSDSQSLEQYF
>.|TRBJ1-5|TRBV19
CASSIQRLRGNQPQHF
>.|TRBJ1-3|TRBV9
CASSATGGTASGNTIYF
>.|TRBJ1-5|TRBV28
CASTALGRGRPQHF
>.|TRBJ1-1|TRBV9
CASSSDNMNTEAFF
>.|TRBJ2-1|TRBV7-2
CASSAHNEQFF
>.|TRBJ2-7|TRBV27
CASSGYTSYEQYF
>.|TRBJ2-7|TRBV5-1
CASSLVGLEQYF
>TRBD1|TRBJ2-7|TRBV7-3
CASSPGQEYEQYF
>.|TRBJ1-6|TRBV14
CASSQEVEGSPLHF
>TRBD1|TRBJ2-7|TRBV14
CASSRRQGANEQYF
>.|TRBJ2-7|TRBV7-9
CASSFGTDYEQYF
>.|TRBJ1-6|TRBV7-2
CASSLPPTVGSSYNSPLHF